This entry lists 3 T cell receptor beta chains sequenced from one sample in a study of blood T cell repertoires in COVID-19. Libraries were prepared by immunoSEQ multiplex PCR; TCRdb keeps only in-frame clonotypes and omits some of them. The sample holds over 300,000 clones, approximately 85% seen once. The source material was PBMCs or T cells enriched from blood (not recorded which). The origin of the receptors is a man aged 25-45 years who had recovered from COVID-19.

The chain carries TRBV9 and TRBJ2-2; tentative D call: TRBD2 (5 bases). The ends were cut back, 4 bases at V and 1 base at J, with 14 bases in the middle. This CDR3 has 16 amino acids. Looked up from germline, CDR1 is SGDLS and CDR2 is YYNGEE. The CDR3 loop reads CASSHFTGRNTGELFF. As DNA, the CDR3 is TGTGCCAGCAGCCACTTTACTGGGAGGAACACCGGGGAGCTGTTTTTT.

The chain carries TRBV12-3 or TRBV12-4 and TRBJ1-1; D ambiguous. The ends were cut back, 3 bases at V and 3 bases at J, with 8 bases in the middle. This CDR3 is 13 amino acids long. This CDR3 reads CASSFRRDTEAFF. The DNA for the CDR3 is TGTGCCAGCAGTTTTAGGAGGGACACTGAAGCTTTCTTT.

The V call is TRBV13, the J call TRBJ2-7, with 7 bases matching TRBD1. The CDR3 covers 16 residues. Trimming cost V 0 bases and J 0 bases; bases outside gene matches: 5. Germline V gives CDR1 PRHDT, CDR2 FYEKMQ (reference sequence). The CDR3 sequence is CASSLGFGTASYEQYF. The CDR3 DNA follows: TGTGCCAGCAGCTTAGGGTTCGGGACAGCCTCCTACGAGCAGTACTTC.